Sequencing of this TCR beta chain was carried out in a study of CD8 T cells in ankylosing spondylitis. Study conclusions and caveats: Peripheral blood held disease-linked clones only at relatively low frequency, and these were CD8+. Matched synovial fluid from ankylosing spondylitis patients was reported to be enriched for disease-linked clones. Ankylosing spondylitis blood seemed to carry a telltale TCR beta motif made of under ten highly homologous variants.

Using quantitative 5'-RACE with molecular barcodes, the authors made TCR beta libraries. MiXCR was run by TCRdb on the 5' RACE reads, yielding one entry per CDR3 protein. The sample has fewer than 750,000 distinct CDR3 sequences; under 20% are singletons. Remarks on this clonotype: The antigen remains unidentified.

V lost 6 bases and J 7 bases, leaving 19 bases between the germline ends. The CDR3 is made up of 15 amino acids. Germline-derived CDR1 and CDR2 are KGHSH and LQKENI. The receptor was derived from a male donor with ankylosing spondylitis. The genes are TRBV18 and TRBJ2-1, with a possible D match to TRBD2 (7 bases). The sequenced sample consisted of blood, either unsorted or a sorted T cell fraction (not recorded which). The CDR3 region is CASSPVGGAGNEQFF. CDR3 bases: TGTGCCAGCTCCCCCGTGGGGGGGGCCGGGAATGAGCAGTTCTTC. Full variable domain (outside the CDR3, taken from reference TRBV18 and TRBJ2-1): NAGVMQNPRHLVRRRGQEARLRCSPMKGHSHVYWYRQLPEEGLKFMVYLQKENIIDESGMPKERFSAEFPKEGPSILRIQQVVRGDSAAYFCASSPVGGAGNEQFFGPGTRLTVL.